The present TCR beta chain was sequenced within a study of T cell changes during pregnancy in multiple sclerosis (dated by TCRdb to the late 2010s). Regarding the research as a whole: In women with multiple sclerosis, the researchers looked at how the T cell repertoire shifted as pregnancy progressed.

A remark on this clone: The clone's antigen remains unknown. Qualities for individual bases were not recorded, and no much larger clone is one base off.

Preparation of the library involved the immunoSEQ multiplex PCR assay. The immuneACCESS repertoire file appears here via TCRdb, limited to in-frame rearrangements. These files lack a portion of the clones; in checked studies, under half of the deficit traces to unresolved V genes, and the cause of the others is not known. This sample has 65,000 to 75,000 clones in its table, and approximately 92% of those were observed once. The ten largest clones take up around 2.9% of the sample. V gives up 6 bases and J gives up 5 bases, and the segment between their germline ends measures 10 bases. Via the germline V gene (reference sequence), CDR1 is MNHEY and CDR2 SMNVEV. The CDR3 sequence holds 12 residues, the cysteine and phenylalanine included. Only the CDR3 portion is preserved as DNA: 36 bases, with reading frame beginning at the first base.

This sample comprised CD8+ T cells from peripheral blood mononuclear cells, obtained in the third trimester of pregnancy. The chain links TRBV27 with TRBJ1-1; no D gene is confidently identified. This receptor was identified in a female donor in good health, enrolled as a control in a pregnancy study. The CDR3 reads CASSVAGTEAFF. The sequenced DNA is TGTGCCAGCAGCGTCGCGGGGACTGAAGCTTTCTTT.